The sequence of this T cell receptor (beta chain) was determined in a study of CXCR3-negative and CXCR3-positive naive CD8 T cells (dated by TCRdb to between 2018 and 2021). Study-level background: In total, roughly 140 million TRB reads were obtained, corresponding to roughly 1.5 +/- 0.3 million reads per library. Diversity and physicochemical repertoire analyses covered over 10 donors pooled from two independent experiments. Naive subsets from five or six donors and memory cells from 3 donors were included in the TRBV-TRBJ cluster analysis. Study-level results and caveats: Because CXCR3 expression was partially decreased after cryopreservation, freshly isolated PBMCs were used for most assays. Because surface CD5, which is linked to self-reactivity in mice, was comparable between the naive subsets, TCR interaction strength was also inferred from TRB CDR3 physicochemical properties. Both naive subsets had comparably high repertoire diversity, while memory CD8+ T cells had much lower repertoire diversity. Similar TRBV-TRBJ usage was shown by naive CXCR3-negative and CXCR3-positive cells from the same donor, whereas distinct patterns were shown by memory cells.

For sequencing, a NextSeq 550 was employed. The Human TCR Profiling Kit (MiLaboratory) was used to prepare UMI-labeled 5' RACE TRB cDNA libraries. cDNA synthesis used the entire amount of extracted RNA, and PCR amplification then used the entire amount of cDNA produced. Libraries were prepared in parallel using an identical number of PCR cycles. In the authors' own workflow: With a requirement of at least two reads per UMI, MIGEC and MiXCR extracted about 50,000 +/- 10,000 unique UMI-labeled TRB cDNA molecules per library. On average, around 40,000 +/- 10,000 functional in-frame TRB CDR3 nucleotide clonotypes lacking stop codons were found per library. After downsampling to 5000 UMI-labeled TRB molecules per sample, diversity metrics, including normalized Shannon-Wiener and Chao1, were computed in VDJtools. For the central five CDR3 residues, VDJtools calculated physicochemical properties weighted by clonotype size, namely interaction energy, strength, volume and Kidera factor 4. TCRdb reprocessed the reads, and each CDR3 protein sequence is entered once, without DNA. V and J calls and clone size were set by TCRdb, not the authors. This sample's listing comprises nearly 45,000 distinct CDR3 sequences. Under 15% of the sample is taken by the ten largest.

Each CD8+ T cell subset was flow-sorted in triplicate, and 300,000 or so cells per subset were placed directly into RLT lysis buffer. Peripheral blood mononuclear cells were isolated from buffy coats by standard density gradient centrifugation. An RNeasy Mini Kit was used to extract total RNA from the sorted cells. Its count unrecorded, this clonotype is large (0.1 to 1%) by frequency. Its binding antigen is unknown. Sample: memory CD8+ T cells from blood. In light of the paper, this sample's cell subset or site label describes: conventional CD8+ memory T cells (TMEM), sorted as controls. The source of this sequence is a human donor in good health. Some clones in this sample may be carry-over from other donors' samples.

The CDR3 sequence is CASSYGSATSGEFF. The chain links TRBV6-2 or TRBV6-3 with TRBJ2-1; TCRdb returns TRBD2, unconfirmable since there is no DNA. CDR1 and CDR2 are drawn from the germline V gene: MNHEY, SVGEGT. The CDR3 spans 14 residues, from the cysteine through the phenylalanine. No DNA accompanies this entry.